The next 23 T cell receptor beta chains were all read from a single sample in a study of T cell responses to AZD1222 COVID-19 vaccine. Produced via immunoSEQ multiplex PCR; TCRdb's table is partial and in-frame only. The sample gives approximately 110,000 clones, over 75% of which show up once; approximately 10% is in the top ten. The specimen comprised peripheral blood, sampled on day 0 of AZD1222 vaccination. The receptors here all came from an adult in good health.

The chain joins TRBV27 to TRBJ2-7; tentatively, D is TRBD2 (5 bases). Looked up from germline, CDR1 is MNHEY and CDR2 is SMNVEV (reference sequence). V shed 3 bases and J shed 7 bases, with 13 bases lying between them. This CDR3 comprises 13 residues. CDR3 sequence: CASSLRVGWEQYF. CDR3 DNA: TGTGCCAGCAGTTTGAGGGTGGGTTGGGAGCAGTACTTC.

The chain couples TRBV5-1 to TRBJ2-1, with D unclear. Germline CDR1 SGHRS, CDR2 YFSETQ. Trimming took 4 bases from V and 3 from J, leaving 20 bases between them. The CDR3 has 17 residues. The CDR3 bases are TGCGCCAGCAGCGCCATTGTAGCCAGGATGGGCTACAATGAGCAGTTCTTC. Protein: CASSAIVARMGYNEQFF.

This clone was seen a few times. The rearrangement joins TRBV3-1 (or the pseudogene TRBV3-2) to TRBJ2-7; D not certain. In germline, CDR1 is LGHDT, CDR2 YNNKEL (reference sequence). The CDR3 consists of 16 residues. Trimming left V 4 bases short and J 2 bases short, with 18 bases between. CDR3 sequence: CASSPPTRGPTYEQYF. CDR3 coding DNA: TGTGCCAGCAGCCCCCCAACCCGTGGGCCCACCTACGAGCAGTACTTC.

This clone was seen only a few times. The CDR3 loop reads CASSLRYEQYF. The DNA of the CDR3 is TGTGCCAGCAGTTTAAGATACGAGCAGTACTTC. The chain combines TRBV27 with TRBJ2-7; D gene unclear. Germline-derived CDR1 and CDR2 are MNHEY and SMNVEV (reference sequence). This CDR3 is built from 11 residues. Trimming shortened V by 2 bases and J by 4 bases, and 3 bases separated the two germline ends.

V gene TRBV6-5 combines with J gene TRBJ1-5; D possibly corresponds to TRBD1 (5 bases). The germline gives CDR1 MNHEY, CDR2 SVGAGI. The CDR3 length is 14 residues. V shed 7 bases and J shed 0 bases, with 10 bases lying between them. CDR3 DNA: TGTGCCAGCACGGCAGGGAATAGCAATCAGCCCCAGCATTTT. It encodes CASTAGNSNQPQHF.

The CDR3 protein is CASNGLAGGQGEQFF. The CDR3 nucleotides are TGCGCCAGCAACGGACTAGCGGGGGGGCAAGGTGAGCAGTTCTTC. The rearrangement joins TRBV4-1 to TRBJ2-1; 15 bases align to TRBD2. From germline, CDR1 is MGHRA and CDR2 YSYEKL. The V segment lost 7 bases and the J segment 9 bases; nucleotides outside the gene matches: 7. This CDR3 contains 15 residues.

The sample holds a few counts of this clone. The rearrangement uses TRBV5-1 and TRBJ1-6, with D possibly matching TRBD1 (6 bases). The CDR3 is 14 residues long. Trimming stripped 2 bases from V and 8 bases from J, with 11 bases between. Germline lookup yields CDR1 SGHRS and CDR2 YFSETQ. CDR3 region: CASSFTGYDSPLHF. CDR3 DNA sequence: TGCGCCAGCAGCTTTACAGGGTACGATTCACCCCTCCACTTT.

The rearrangement uses TRBV9 and TRBJ2-6, with D possibly being TRBD1 (6 bases). This CDR3 comprises 19 residues. The V gene's germline CDR1 is SGDLS and CDR2 YYNGEE. The ends were cut back, 0 bases at V and 0 bases at J, with 16 bases in the middle. CDR3 nucleotides: TGTGCCAGCAGCGTAGAATTAGGGACACCGAGCTCTGGGGCCAACGTCCTGACTTTC. Translating it yields CASSVELGTPSSGANVLTF.

The chain combines TRBV30 with TRBJ2-7; 10 nucleotides align to TRBD1. CDR1 and CDR2 (germline): GTSNPN, SVGIG (reference sequence). CDR3 length: 14 amino acids. J gave up 2 bases and V 2 bases, and 3 bases lay outside the gene matches. CDR3 in DNA: TGTGCCTGGAGTTCCGGGACAGGGGCCTACGAGCAGTACTTC. Protein: CAWSSGTGAYEQYF.

The chain is built from TRBV6-1 and TRBJ2-1; D might be TRBD1 (6 bases). Trimming cost V 1 base and J 6 bases, with 16 bases left between them. Germline values: CDR1 MNHNS, CDR2 SASEGT. The CDR3 spans 16 residues. This CDR3 reads CASSEVETGLINEQFF. CDR3 bases: TGTGCCAGCAGTGAAGTAGAAACAGGGTTAATCAATGAGCAGTTCTTC.

This clone occurred a few times. The chain joins TRBV12-5 to TRBJ1-1; D might be TRBD1 (5 bases). The V end was cut by 0 bases, the J end by 6 bases, with 20 bases between. CDR1 and CDR2 from the germline V gene are LGHNT and FRNRAP. This CDR3 has 17 amino acids. The DNA of the CDR3 is TGTGCTAGTGGTTTGGTAGGGGTGGACGGAGGAGACTCTGAAGCTTTCTTT. Protein sequence: CASGLVGVDGGDSEAFF. Full variable domain (rest looked up from reference TRBV12-5 and TRBJ1-1): DARVTQTPRHKVTEMGQEVTMRCQPILGHNTVFWYRQTMMQGLELLAYFRNRAPLDDSGMPKDRFSAEMPDATLATLKIQPSEPRDSAVYFCASGLVGVDGGDSEAFFGQGTRLTVV.

V gene TRBV6-6 combines with J gene TRBJ2-1, with TRBD2 as a possible D gene (5 bases). Germline V gene data show CDR1 as MNHNY and CDR2 as SVGAGI (reference sequence). Trimming shortened V by 5 bases and J by 4 bases, and 24 bases separated the two germline ends. The CDR3 extends over 18 amino acids. The CDR3, as DNA: TGTGCCAGCAGTCACAGACGGAGAATAGCGCAAAGATACAATGAGCAGTTCTTC. Its protein is CASSHRRRIAQRYNEQFF.

This clone has more than one count but fewer than ten. The chain uses TRBV5-4 and TRBJ1-2; 7 bases fit TRBD1. The CDR3 runs to 13 residues. V lost 2 bases to trimming and J lost 8 bases; unmatched junction nucleotides: 6. Germline V gene sequence: CDR1 SGHNT, CDR2 YYREEE (reference sequence). Here the CDR3 reads CASSLQGLDGYTF. The CDR3 coding sequence is TGTGCCAGCAGCTTACAGGGGCTTGACGGCTACACCTTC.

The gene calls are TRBV4-3 and TRBJ2-7; 7 bases agree with TRBD2. Germline lookup yields CDR1 LGHNA and CDR2 YSLEER. J gave up 6 bases and V 1 base, and 6 bases lay outside the gene matches. The CDR3 extends over 14 amino acids. CDR3 in amino acids: CASSQAGGTGEQYF. The CDR3 DNA reads as TGCGCCAGCAGCCAAGCGGGAGGAACCGGCGAGCAGTACTTC.

This chain joins TRBV2 and TRBJ2-4; 8 bases match TRBD2. Germline V gene lookup returns CDR1 SNHLY and CDR2 FYNNEI. J was trimmed by 0 bases and V by 5 bases; bases with no gene match: 15. The CDR3 runs 19 residues. CDR3 coding DNA: TGTGCCAGCAGTCTAGAGCGGGGGAGAGAAAATATAGCCAAAAACATTCAGTACTTC. Protein sequence: CASSLERGRENIAKNIQYF.

V usage is TRBV2 and J usage is TRBJ1-1, with D possibly TRBD1 on 5 matching bases. The CDR3 is made up of 16 amino acids. The V and J ends lost 6 bases and 1 base respectively, with 18 bases between them. CDR1 and CDR2 (germline): SNHLY, FYNNEI. CDR3 region: CASRAIIQGGNTEAFF. The CDR3 DNA is TGTGCCAGCAGAGCTATCATCCAGGGAGGGAACACTGAAGCTTTCTTT. The full variable domain, with the rest looked up from reference TRBV2 and TRBJ1-1, is EPEVTQTPSHQVTQMGQEVILRCVPISNHLYFYWYRQILGQKVEFLVSFYNNEISEKSEIFDDQFSVERPDGSNFTLKIRSTKLEDSAMYFCASRAIIQGGNTEAFFGQGTRLTVV.

The chain has TRBV10-1 and TRBJ2-2; 8 bases are a match to TRBD1. The CDR3 is 15 residues long. After removal of 5 bases from V and 1 base from J, the junction contained 3 bases not matched to a gene. Germline CDR1 WNHNN, CDR2 SYGVQD (reference sequence). Here the CDR3 reads CASSPGQVNTGELFF. The CDR3 nucleotides are TGCGCCAGCAGTCCGGGACAGGTGAACACCGGGGAGCTGTTTTTT.

The chain links TRBV24-1 to TRBJ1-1; unclear D gene. The germline CDR1 and CDR2 sequences are KGHDR and SFDVKD. Deletions cut 2 bases from V and 1 base from J, with 4 bases between. The CDR3 is made up of 13 amino acids. CDR3 residues: CATSDYTNTEAFF. DNA of the CDR3: TGTGCCACCAGTGATTACACGAACACTGAAGCTTTCTTT.

The chain carries TRBV14 and TRBJ1-6; D may be TRBD1 (6 bases). CDR1 SGHDN and CDR2 FVKESK come from the germline V gene. V lost 3 bases, J lost 9 bases, and 9 bases lay in between. This CDR3 comprises 13 residues. CDR3 in amino acids: CASSQAGASPLHF. CDR3 bases: TGTGCCAGCAGCCAGGCAGGGGCTTCACCCCTCCACTTT.

The rearrangement links TRBV18 to TRBJ2-1; 9 bases line up with TRBD2. Trimming at V came to 5 bases and at J to 9 bases, leaving 8 bases not matched to a gene. The length of the CDR3 is 14 residues. Looked up from germline, CDR1 is KGHSH and CDR2 is LQKENI. The CDR3 sequence is CASSAAGGPVEQFF. In DNA form, the CDR3 reads TGTGCCAGCTCAGCGGCGGGAGGGCCGGTTGAGCAGTTCTTC.

The rearrangement links TRBV11-3 to TRBJ2-3, with 8 bases identical to TRBD2. The junction had 13 bases not matched to a gene; V was cut back by 6 bases and J by 5 bases. In germline, CDR1 is SGHNT, CDR2 YENEEA. The CDR3 spans 16 residues. CDR3: CASRTGSGGAVDTQYF. Here the CDR3 DNA reads TGTGCCAGCAGGACCGGATCGGGGGGGGCCGTAGATACGCAGTATTTT.

The chain couples TRBV12-3 or TRBV12-4 to TRBJ1-5; 11 positions agree with TRBD1. This CDR3 contains 13 residues. With 9 bases clipped from V and 6 bases from J, the junction kept 4 bases outside the gene matches. CDR3 nucleotides: TGTGCCAGTGGAGGGACAGGGGGTCAGCCCCAGCATTTT. Translating gives CASGGTGGQPQHF.

V usage is TRBV4-2 and J usage is TRBJ1-2; D ambiguous. The CDR3 sequence is 15 residues long. Trimming removed 0 bases at V and 5 bases at J, with 13 bases between. Germline lookup yields CDR1 LGHNA and CDR2 YNFKEQ. CDR3 DNA sequence: TGTGCCAGCAGCCAAGAAATAGACACTCTATATGGCTACACCTTC. Protein: CASSQEIDTLYGYTF.